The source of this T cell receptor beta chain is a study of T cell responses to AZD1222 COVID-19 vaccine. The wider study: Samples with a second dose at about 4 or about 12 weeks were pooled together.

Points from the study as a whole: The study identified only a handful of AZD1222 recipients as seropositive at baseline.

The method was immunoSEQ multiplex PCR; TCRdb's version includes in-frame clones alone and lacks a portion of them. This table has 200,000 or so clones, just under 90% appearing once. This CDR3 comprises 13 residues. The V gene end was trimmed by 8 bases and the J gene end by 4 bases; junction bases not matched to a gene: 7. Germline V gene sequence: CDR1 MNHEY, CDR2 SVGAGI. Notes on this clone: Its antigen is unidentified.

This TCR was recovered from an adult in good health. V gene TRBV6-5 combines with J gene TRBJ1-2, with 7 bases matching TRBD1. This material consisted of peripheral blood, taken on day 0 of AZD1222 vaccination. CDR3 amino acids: CASRLPGGYGYTF. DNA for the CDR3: TGTGCCAGCCGACTGCCAGGGGGCTATGGCTACACCTTC.